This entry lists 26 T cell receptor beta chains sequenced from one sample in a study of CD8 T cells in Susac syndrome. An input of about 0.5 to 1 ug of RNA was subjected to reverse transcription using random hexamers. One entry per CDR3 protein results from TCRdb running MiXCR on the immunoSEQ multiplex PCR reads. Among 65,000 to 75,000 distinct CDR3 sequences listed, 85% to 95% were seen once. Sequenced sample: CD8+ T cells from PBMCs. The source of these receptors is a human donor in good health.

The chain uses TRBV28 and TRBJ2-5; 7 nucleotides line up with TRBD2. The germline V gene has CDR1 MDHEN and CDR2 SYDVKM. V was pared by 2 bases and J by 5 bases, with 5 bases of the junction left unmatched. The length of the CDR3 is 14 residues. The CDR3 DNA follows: TGTGCCAGCAGTTTAGCGGGGGAAGGGGAGACCCAGTACTTC. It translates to CASSLAGEGETQYF.

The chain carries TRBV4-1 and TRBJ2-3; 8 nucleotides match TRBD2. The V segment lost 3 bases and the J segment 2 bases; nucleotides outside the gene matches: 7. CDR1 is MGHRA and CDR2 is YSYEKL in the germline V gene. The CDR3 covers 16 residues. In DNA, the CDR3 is TGCGCCAGCAGCCATTTCGGGGGGGAGGACACAGATACGCAGTATTTT. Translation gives CASSHFGGEDTDTQYF.

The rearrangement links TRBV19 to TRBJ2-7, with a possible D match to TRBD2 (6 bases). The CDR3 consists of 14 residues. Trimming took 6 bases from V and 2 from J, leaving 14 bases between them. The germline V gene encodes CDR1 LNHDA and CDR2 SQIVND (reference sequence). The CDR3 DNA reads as TGTGCCAGTAGCCCACGGTGGGGGGCCTACGAGCAGTACGTC. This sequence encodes CASSPRWGAYEQYV.

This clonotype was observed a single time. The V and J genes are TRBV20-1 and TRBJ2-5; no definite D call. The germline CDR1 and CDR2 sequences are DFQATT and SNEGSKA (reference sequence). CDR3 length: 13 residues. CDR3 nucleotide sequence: TGCAGCGCCACGGGCTTCTCGGGAGAGACCCAGTACTTC. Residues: CSATGFSGETQYF.

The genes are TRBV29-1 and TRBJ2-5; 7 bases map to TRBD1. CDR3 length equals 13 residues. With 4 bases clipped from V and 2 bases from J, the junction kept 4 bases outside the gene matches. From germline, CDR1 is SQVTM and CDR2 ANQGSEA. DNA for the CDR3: TGCAGCGTTGCGGCCAGGGGGCAAGAGACCCAGTACTTC. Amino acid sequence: CSVAARGQETQYF.

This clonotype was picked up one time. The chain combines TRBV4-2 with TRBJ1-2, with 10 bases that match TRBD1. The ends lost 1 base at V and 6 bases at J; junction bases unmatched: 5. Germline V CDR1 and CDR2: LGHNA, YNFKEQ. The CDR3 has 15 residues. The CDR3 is CASSQGQGAKDGYTF. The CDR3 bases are TGTGCCAGCAGCCAAGGACAGGGGGCTAAGGATGGCTACACCTTC.

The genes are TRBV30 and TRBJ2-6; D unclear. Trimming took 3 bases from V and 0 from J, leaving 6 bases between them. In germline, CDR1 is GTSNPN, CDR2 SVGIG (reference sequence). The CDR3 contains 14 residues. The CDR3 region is CAWSVGSGANVLTF. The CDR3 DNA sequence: TGTGCCTGGAGCGTCGGCTCTGGGGCCAACGTCCTGACTTTC.

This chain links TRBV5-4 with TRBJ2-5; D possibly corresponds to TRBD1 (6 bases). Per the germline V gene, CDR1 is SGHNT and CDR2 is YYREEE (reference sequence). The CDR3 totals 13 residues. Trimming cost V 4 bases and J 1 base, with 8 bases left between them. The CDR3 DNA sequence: TGTGCCAGCAGCCCGGACAGCCAAGAGACCCAGTACTTC. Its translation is CASSPDSQETQYF.

The CDR3 here is CASRDRADVNTEAFF. The CDR3 nucleotides read TGTGCCAGCAGAGACAGGGCCGACGTGAACACTGAAGCTTTCTTT. This chain uses TRBV7-3 with TRBJ1-1, with 7 bases fitting TRBD1. Germline V gives CDR1 SGHTA, CDR2 FQGTGA. Trimming took 6 bases from V and 0 from J; bases not matched to a gene: 7. The CDR3 sequence is 15 residues long.

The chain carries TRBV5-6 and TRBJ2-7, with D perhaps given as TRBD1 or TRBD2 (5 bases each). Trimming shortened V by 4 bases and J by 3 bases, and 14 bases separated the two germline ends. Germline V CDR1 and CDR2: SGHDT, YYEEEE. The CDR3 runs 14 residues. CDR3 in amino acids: CASSLGTGNYEQYV. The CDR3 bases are TGTGCCAGCAGCCTCGGGACCGGAAACTACGAGCAGTACGTC.

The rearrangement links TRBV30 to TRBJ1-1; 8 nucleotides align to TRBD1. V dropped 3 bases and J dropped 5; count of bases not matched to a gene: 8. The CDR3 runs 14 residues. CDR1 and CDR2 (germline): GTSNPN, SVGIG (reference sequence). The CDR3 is CAWSGQGSGTEAFF. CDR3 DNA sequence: TGTGCCTGGAGCGGACAGGGAAGCGGGACTGAAGCTTTCTTT.

The CDR3 nucleotides read TGTGCCAGCACCCCCGGACCCCAAGAGACCCAGTACTTC. Residues: CASTPGPQETQYF. This chain links TRBV7-9 with TRBJ2-5; D call uncertain. V lost 7 bases, J lost 1 base, and 10 bases lay in between. CDR1 and CDR2 from the germline V gene are SEHNR and FQNEAQ (reference sequence). The CDR3 runs to 13 residues.

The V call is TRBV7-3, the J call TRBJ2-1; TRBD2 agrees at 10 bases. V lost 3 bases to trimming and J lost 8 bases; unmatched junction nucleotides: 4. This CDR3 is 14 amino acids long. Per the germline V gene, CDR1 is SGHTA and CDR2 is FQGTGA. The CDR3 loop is CASSLASGGDEQFF. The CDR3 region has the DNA TGTGCCAGCAGCTTGGCTAGCGGGGGAGATGAGCAGTTCTTC.

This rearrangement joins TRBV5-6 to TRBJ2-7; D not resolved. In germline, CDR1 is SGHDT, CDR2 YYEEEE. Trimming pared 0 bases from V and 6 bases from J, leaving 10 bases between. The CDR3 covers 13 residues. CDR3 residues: CASSLGQPLEQYF. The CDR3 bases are TGTGCCAGCAGCTTGGGGCAGCCTCTCGAGCAGTACTTC.

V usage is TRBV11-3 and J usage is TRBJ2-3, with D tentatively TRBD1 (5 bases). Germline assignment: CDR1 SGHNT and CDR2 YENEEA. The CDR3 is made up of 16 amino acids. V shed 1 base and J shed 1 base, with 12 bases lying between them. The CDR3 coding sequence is TGTGCCAGCAGCTTAGGGGGCGGTTTCGGCACAGATACGCAGTATTTT. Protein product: CASSLGGGFGTDTQYF.

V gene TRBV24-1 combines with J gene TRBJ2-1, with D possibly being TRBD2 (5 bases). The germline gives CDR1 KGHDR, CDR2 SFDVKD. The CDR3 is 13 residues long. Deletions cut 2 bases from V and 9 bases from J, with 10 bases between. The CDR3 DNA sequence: TGTGCCACCAGTGATTGGACCGAGGGTGAGCAGTTCTTC. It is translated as CATSDWTEGEQFF.

The CDR3 nucleotides are TGTGCCAGCAGTCCCTGGACAGGCATCGAGCAGTACTTC. This gives the protein CASSPWTGIEQYF. The V and J genes are TRBV27 and TRBJ2-7, with 7 positions matching TRBD1. The germline gives CDR1 MNHEY, CDR2 SMNVEV (reference sequence). The CDR3 runs to 13 residues. Trimming at V came to 5 bases and at J to 6 bases, leaving 7 bases not matched to a gene.

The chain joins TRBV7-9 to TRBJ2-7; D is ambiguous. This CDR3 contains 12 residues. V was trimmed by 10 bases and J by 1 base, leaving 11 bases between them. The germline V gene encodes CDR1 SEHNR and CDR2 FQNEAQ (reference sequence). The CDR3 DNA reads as TGTGCCATCCCCCGGACGTCCTACGAGCAGTACGTC. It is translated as CAIPRTSYEQYV.

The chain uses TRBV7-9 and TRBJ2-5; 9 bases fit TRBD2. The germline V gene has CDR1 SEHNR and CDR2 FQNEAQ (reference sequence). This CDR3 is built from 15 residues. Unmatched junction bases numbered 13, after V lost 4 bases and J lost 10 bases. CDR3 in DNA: TGTGCCAGCAGCTGGGCGGGGGGGTCCTCGGAGGACCAGTACTTC. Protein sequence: CASSWAGGSSEDQYF.

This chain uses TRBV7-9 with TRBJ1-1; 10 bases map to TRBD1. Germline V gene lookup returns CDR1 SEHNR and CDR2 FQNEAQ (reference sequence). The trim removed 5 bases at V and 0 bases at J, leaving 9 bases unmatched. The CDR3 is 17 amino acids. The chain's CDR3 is CASSRDRGRSLNTEAFF. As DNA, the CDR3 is TGTGCCAGCAGCCGGGACAGGGGACGATCTTTGAACACTGAAGCTTTCTTT.

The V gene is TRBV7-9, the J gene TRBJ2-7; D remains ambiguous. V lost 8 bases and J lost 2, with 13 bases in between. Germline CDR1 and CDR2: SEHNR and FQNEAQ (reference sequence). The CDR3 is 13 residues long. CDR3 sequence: CASLDLSTYEQYV. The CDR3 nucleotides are TGTGCCAGCCTAGACTTGTCAACCTACGAGCAGTACGTC.

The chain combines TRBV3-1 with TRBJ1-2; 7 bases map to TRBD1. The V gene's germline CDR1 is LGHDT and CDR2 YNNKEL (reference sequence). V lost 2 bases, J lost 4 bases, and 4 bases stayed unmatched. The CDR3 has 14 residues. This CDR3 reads CASSQPGTAYGYTF. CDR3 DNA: TGTGCCAGCAGCCAACCCGGGACAGCCTATGGCTACACCTTC.

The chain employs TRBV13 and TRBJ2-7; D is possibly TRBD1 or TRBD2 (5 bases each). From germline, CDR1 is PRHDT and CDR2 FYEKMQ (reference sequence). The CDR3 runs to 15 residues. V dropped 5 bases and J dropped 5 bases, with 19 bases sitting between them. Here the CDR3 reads CASSPVRLLGDEQYF. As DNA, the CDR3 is TGTGCCAGCAGCCCAGTTCGCCTCCTGGGGGACGAGCAGTACTTC.

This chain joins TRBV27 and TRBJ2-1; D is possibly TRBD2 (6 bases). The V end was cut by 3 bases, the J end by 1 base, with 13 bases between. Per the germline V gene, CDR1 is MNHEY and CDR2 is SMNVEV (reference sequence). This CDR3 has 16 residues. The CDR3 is CASSLFAGQSYNEQFF. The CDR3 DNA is TGTGCCAGCAGTTTGTTCGCGGGGCAGTCCTACAATGAGCAGTTCTTC.

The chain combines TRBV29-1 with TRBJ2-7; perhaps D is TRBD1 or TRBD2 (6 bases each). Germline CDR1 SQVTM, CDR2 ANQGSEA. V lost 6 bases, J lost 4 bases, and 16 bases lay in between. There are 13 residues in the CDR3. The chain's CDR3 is CSVREGGLYEQYF. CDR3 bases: TGCAGCGTCCGTGAAGGGGGACTGTACGAGCAGTACTTC.

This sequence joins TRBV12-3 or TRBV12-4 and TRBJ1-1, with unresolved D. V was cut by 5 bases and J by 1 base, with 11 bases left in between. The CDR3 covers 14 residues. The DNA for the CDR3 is TGTGCCAGCAGTCCGTGGGCGGGGAACACTGAAGCTTTCTTT. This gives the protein CASSPWAGNTEAFF.